This T cell receptor (beta chain) was sequenced during a study of blood T cell repertoires in COVID-19. V shed 9 bases, J shed 4 bases, and the junction held 16 bases outside the gene matches. This CDR3 is built from 16 residues. The germline V gene encodes CDR1 MDHEN and CDR2 SYDVKM. Assay used: immunoSEQ multiplex PCR; TCRdb lists only in-frame clones, some missing. The repertoire consists of about 300,000 clones, with roughly 90% occurring once and the leading ten covering roughly 2.9%. This sequence originates from a woman aged 45-59 years who had been exposed to COVID-19. The material sequenced was PBMCs or T cells enriched from blood (not recorded which). The J gene is TRBJ1-2, the V gene TRBV28; 8 positions agree with TRBD1. CDR3 nucleotides: TGTGCCAGTACAACCGGGACAGGCTTAACCTTCTATGGCTACACCTTC. It codes for CASTTGTGLTFYGYTF.